The 21 T cell receptor beta chains given below trace back to one sample, sequenced in a study of blood T cell repertoires in COVID-19. Generated by immunoSEQ multiplex PCR, the TCRdb table keeps only in-frame clones and is missing some. The sample carries 100,000 or so clones, roughly nine tenths recorded once. The material sequenced was peripheral blood. The receptors come from a man aged 55 to 70 with acute or convalescent COVID-19.

The chain links TRBV2 to TRBJ1-5, with TRBD1 matching 10 bases. Trimming took 6 bases from V and 0 from J; bases not matched to a gene: 8. CDR1 and CDR2 (germline): SNHLY, FYNNEI. The CDR3 contains 17 residues. Written as DNA, the CDR3 is TGTGCCAGCAGCGACAGGGGGCGGCGGGTTAGCAATCAGCCCCAGCATTTT. It translates to CASSDRGRRVSNQPQHF.

CDR3 nucleotides: TGTGCCAGCAGCACTCGTTTGTACAATGAGCAGTTCTTC. Its protein is CASSTRLYNEQFF. The V call is TRBV14, the J call TRBJ2-1; D uncertain. V lost 5 bases to trimming and J lost 4 bases, with 9 bases between them. This CDR3 spans 13 amino acids. Germline-derived CDR1 and CDR2 are SGHDN and FVKESK.

The rearrangement joins TRBV18 to TRBJ2-2; possible D gene TRBD2, 5 bases. Trimming stripped 3 bases from V and 1 base from J, with 18 bases between. The CDR3 totals 18 residues. Germline CDR1 reads KGHSH; CDR2 reads LQKENI. CDR3 loop: CASSPREDSIQNTGELFF. The CDR3 DNA sequence: TGTGCCAGCTCACCCCGAGAGGACTCAATACAGAACACCGGGGAGCTGTTTTTT. Full variable domain (rest looked up from reference TRBV18 and TRBJ2-2): NAGVMQNPRHLVRRRGQEARLRCSPMKGHSHVYWYRQLPEEGLKFMVYLQKENIIDESGMPKERFSAEFPKEGPSILRIQQVVRGDSAAYFCASSPREDSIQNTGELFFGEGSRLTVL.

This clone was picked up one time. This chain uses TRBV2 with TRBJ2-3, with D unclear. This CDR3 region has 12 residues. Germline lookup yields CDR1 SNHLY and CDR2 FYNNEI. V lost 5 bases to trimming and J lost 7 bases, with 10 bases between them. The CDR3 DNA reads TGTGCCAGCAGTCTAGATTCACATACGCAGTATTTT. Protein product: CASSLDSHTQYF. Supplemented by reference TRBV2 and TRBJ2-3, the full variable domain reads EPEVTQTPSHQVTQMGQEVILRCVPISNHLYFYWYRQILGQKVEFLVSFYNNEISEKSEIFDDQFSVERPDGSNFTLKIRSTKLEDSAMYFCASSLDSHTQYFGPGTRLTVL.

The chain carries TRBV30 and TRBJ2-5; 9 bases map to TRBD1. CDR1 is GTSNPN and CDR2 is SVGIG in the germline V gene (reference sequence). The junction had 4 bases not matched to a gene; V was cut back by 0 bases and J by 2 bases. CDR3 length: 15 amino acids. The CDR3 spells CAWSVWDRVQETQYF. The CDR3 DNA follows: TGTGCCTGGAGTGTCTGGGACAGGGTGCAAGAGACCCAGTACTTC.

The DNA of the CDR3 is TGTGCCTGGAGTTCGGGACAGGGGAACAATCAGCCCCAGCATTTT. Its translation: CAWSSGQGNNQPQHF. The V call is TRBV30, the J call TRBJ1-5; 10 bases map to TRBD1. This CDR3 has 15 amino acids. V trimming: 2 bases; J trimming: 3 bases; junction bases outside the gene matches: 4. Germline assignment: CDR1 GTSNPN and CDR2 SVGIG (reference sequence).

This sequence joins TRBV27 and TRBJ1-5; 9 bases are a match to TRBD1. The CDR3 runs to 16 residues. Losses at the gene ends were 5 bases for V and 6 bases for J; bases not matched to a gene: 11. Germline CDR1 MNHEY, CDR2 SMNVEV (reference sequence). CDR3 sequence reads: CASSPQQGALSQPQHF. CDR3 bases: TGTGCCAGCAGTCCACAACAGGGGGCGTTGAGTCAGCCCCAGCATTTT.

This clone has only one observation. The rearrangement joins TRBV25-1 to TRBJ2-1, with D tentatively TRBD2 (6 bases). This CDR3 is 15 amino acids long. The V gene lost 6 bases and the J gene lost 7 bases, with 19 bases spanning the gap. Germline V lookup: CDR1 MGHDK, CDR2 SYGVNS. This chain's CDR3 is CASRAPGIAVNEQFF. CDR3 coding DNA: TGTGCCAGCAGGGCCCCCGGGATAGCGGTTAATGAGCAGTTCTTC.

This chain links TRBV25-1 with TRBJ1-5, with D possibly being TRBD1 (5 bases). Germline V gives CDR1 MGHDK, CDR2 SYGVNS. The V end lost 1 base, the J end lost 5 bases, and 9 bases lay between the germline ends. This CDR3 is 14 amino acids long. The CDR3 region has the DNA TGTGCCAGCAGTGAATTCGGGGGTCATCAGCCCCAGCATTTT. Protein sequence: CASSEFGGHQPQHF.

This clone was observed a handful of times. The genes are TRBV11-3 and TRBJ2-7; the match to TRBD2 covers 11 bases. This CDR3 comprises 15 residues. Germline V lookup: CDR1 SGHNT, CDR2 YENEEA. V trimming: 5 bases; J trimming: 3 bases; junction bases outside the gene matches: 6. The CDR3 region is CASSPTGLAVYEQYV. CDR3 DNA sequence: TGTGCCAGCAGCCCTACGGGACTAGCGGTCTACGAGCAGTACGTC.

J is TRBJ2-5 and V is TRBV29-1, with TRBD1 matching 8 bases. This CDR3 contains 13 residues. Germline V gene lookup returns CDR1 SQVTM and CDR2 ANQGSEA. V trimming: 7 bases; J trimming: 5 bases; junction bases outside the gene matches: 9. CDR3 nucleotide sequence: TGCAGCGCCACCGGACAGGGATGGGAGACCCAGTACTTC. Translated: CSATGQGWETQYF.

The rearrangement joins TRBV4-1 to TRBJ2-7; D ambiguous. The CDR3 has 13 amino acids. Between the trimmed V and J ends, which lost 0 bases and 5 bases, there was a span of 8 bases. The germline gives CDR1 MGHRA, CDR2 YSYEKL. The CDR3 loop is CASSQEYTNEQYF. The CDR3 DNA reads as TGCGCCAGCAGCCAAGAATACACCAACGAGCAGTACTTC.

The chain recombines TRBV3-1 (or the pseudogene TRBV3-2) with TRBJ1-6; a weak D match, TRBD1 (6 bases). CDR3 size: 14 residues. Germline V gives CDR1 LGHDT, CDR2 YNNKEL (reference sequence). V lost 4 bases, J lost 10 bases, and 14 bases lay in between. In DNA, the CDR3 is TGTGCCAGCAGCCTCGGACAGTTGCAGTCACCCCTCCACTTT. Its protein product is CASSLGQLQSPLHF.

The V and J genes are TRBV11-2 and TRBJ2-5, with 8 bases matching TRBD2. The V gene end was trimmed by 4 bases and the J gene end by 4 bases; junction bases not matched to a gene: 2. Germline V gene lookup returns CDR1 SGHAT and CDR2 FQNNGV. CDR3 length: 13 amino acids. The CDR3 DNA reads as TGTGCCAGCAGCTCCGGGGGGGGAGAGACCCAGTACTTC. Residues: CASSSGGGETQYF.

The CDR3 bases are TGTGCCAGCTCAAGCCGACAGGTCGTTGATTCACCCCTCCACTTT. Translating gives CASSSRQVVDSPLHF. The chain is built from TRBV18 and TRBJ1-6, with D possibly TRBD1 on 6 matching bases. CDR1 is KGHSH and CDR2 is LQKENI in the germline V gene. The CDR3 is 15 residues long. Trimming shortened V by 5 bases and J by 8 bases, and 16 bases separated the two germline ends.

This chain connects TRBV6-5 to TRBJ2-1; no reliable D call. CDR3 length: 12 residues. From germline, CDR1 is MNHEY and CDR2 SVGAGI. The germline V and J ends were trimmed by 7 bases and 9 bases, with 13 bases remaining between them. CDR3 protein: CASTRTRVEQFF. CDR3 in DNA: TGTGCCAGCACCCGAACCCGCGTTGAGCAGTTCTTC.

The rearrangement uses TRBV27 and TRBJ2-1; D is unresolved. V lost 2 bases and J 7 bases, leaving 6 bases between the germline ends. The V gene's germline CDR1 is MNHEY and CDR2 SMNVEV (reference sequence). CDR3 length equals 12 residues. CDR3 sequence reads: CASSLTGNEQFF. CDR3 DNA sequence: TGTGCCAGCAGTTTAACGGGTAATGAGCAGTTCTTC.

The gene calls are TRBV12-5 and TRBJ1-4; D uncertain. Germline CDR1 is LGHNT and CDR2 is FRNRAP. This CDR3 has 12 amino acids. V was clipped by 2 bases and J by 6 bases, with 4 bases between them. CDR3 region: CASGLTDEKLFF. The CDR3 DNA sequence: TGTGCTAGTGGTTTGACTGATGAAAAACTGTTTTTT.

The J gene is TRBJ2-5, the V gene TRBV30; unclear D gene. In germline, CDR1 is GTSNPN, CDR2 SVGIG (reference sequence). This CDR3 has 11 residues. Trimming stripped 4 bases from V and 3 bases from J, with 6 bases between. The chain's CDR3 is CAWTLKETQYF. The CDR3 DNA follows: TGTGCCTGGACGTTAAAAGAGACCCAGTACTTC.

The chain uses TRBV30 and TRBJ2-3; TRBD2 aligns across 9 bases. This CDR3 is built from 17 residues. Looked up from germline, CDR1 is GTSNPN and CDR2 is SVGIG (reference sequence). With 0 bases clipped from V and 3 bases from J, the junction kept 10 bases outside the gene matches. The CDR3 DNA follows: TGTGCCTGGAGTGTTTTGATGGGCGGGAGGGGTACAGATACGCAGTATTTT. Amino acids: CAWSVLMGGRGTDTQYF.

The V call is TRBV29-1, the J call TRBJ2-7; TRBD1 is a possible D gene (6 bases). Trimming shortened V by 6 bases and J by 5 bases, and 23 bases separated the two germline ends. This CDR3 region has 15 residues. Germline V gene lookup returns CDR1 SQVTM and CDR2 ANQGSEA. CDR3 in amino acids: CSVRGGSVGAHEQYF. DNA for the CDR3: TGCAGCGTCAGGGGTGGGTCGGTGGGGGCCCACGAGCAGTACTTC.